This note documents a single T cell receptor beta chain sequence. Its antigen remains unknown. The record originates from a study of blood T cells in healthy people across ages. Regarding the study as a whole: Long-lived donors carried more naive CD4+ cells and greater diversity than aged donors.

The authors ran a second PCR of roughly 6 to 12 cycles using a sample-barcoded 5' primer and a J-beta primer mix. CDR3-containing paired-end reads numbered at least 2.5 million in each sample. From the 5' RACE reads, TCRdb called clonotypes with MiXCR, one entry per CDR3 protein. This sample has more than 450,000 distinct CDR3 sequences, with 27% found just once. Individuals who donated were healthy Caucasians from Russia aged roughly 6 to 90. Trimming pared 5 bases from V and 2 bases from J, leaving 14 bases between. This CDR3 region has 15 residues. The V gene's germline CDR1 is SEHNR and CDR2 FQNEAQ (reference sequence). This sample also appeared in a second study, on T cells of mothers and their children. That paper states: Related and unrelated pairs show similar thymic shaping of TCR recombination output.

The sequenced material came from blood. The receptor was derived from a boy younger than 10 in good health. The V gene is TRBV7-9, the J gene TRBJ2-3; perhaps TRBD2 as D (6 bases). This CDR3 is CASSIGGAPTDTQYF. The CDR3 nucleotides read TGTGCCAGCAGCATCGGCGGGGCCCCCACAGATACGCAGTATTTT.